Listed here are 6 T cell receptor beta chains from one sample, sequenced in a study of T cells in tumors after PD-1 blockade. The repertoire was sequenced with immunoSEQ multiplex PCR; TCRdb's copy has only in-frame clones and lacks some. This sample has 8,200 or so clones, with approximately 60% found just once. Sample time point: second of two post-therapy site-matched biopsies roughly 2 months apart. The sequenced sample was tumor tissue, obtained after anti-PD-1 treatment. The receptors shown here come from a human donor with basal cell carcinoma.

CDR3 loop: CASRHTGGLQETQYF. The CDR3 DNA sequence: TGTGCCAGCAGGCACACAGGGGGCCTCCAAGAGACCCAGTACTTC. This rearrangement joins TRBV5-5 to TRBJ2-5, with TRBD1 matching over 9 bases. V was pared by 5 bases and J by 1 base, with 6 bases of the junction left unmatched. Germline V CDR1 and CDR2: SGHKS, YYEKEE (reference sequence). The CDR3 loop spans 15 amino acids.

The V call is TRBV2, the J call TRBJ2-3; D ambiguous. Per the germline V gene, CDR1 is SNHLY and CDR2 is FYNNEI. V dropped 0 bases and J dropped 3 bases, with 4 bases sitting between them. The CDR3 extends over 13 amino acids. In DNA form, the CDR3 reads TGTGCCAGCAGTGAAGCGCTTACAGATACGCAGTATTTT. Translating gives CASSEALTDTQYF.

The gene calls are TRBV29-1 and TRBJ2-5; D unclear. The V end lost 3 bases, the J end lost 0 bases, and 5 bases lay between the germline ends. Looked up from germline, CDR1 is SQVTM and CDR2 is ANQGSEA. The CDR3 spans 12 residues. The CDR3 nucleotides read TGCAGCGTTGAGGTCCACCAAGAGACCCAGTACTTC. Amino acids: CSVEVHQETQYF.

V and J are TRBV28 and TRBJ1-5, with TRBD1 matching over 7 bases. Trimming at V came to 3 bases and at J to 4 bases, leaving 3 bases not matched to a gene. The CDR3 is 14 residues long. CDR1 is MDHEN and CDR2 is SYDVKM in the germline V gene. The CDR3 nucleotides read TGTGCCAGCAGTTTTAGGGGGCGAAATCAGCCCCAGCATTTT. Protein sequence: CASSFRGRNQPQHF.

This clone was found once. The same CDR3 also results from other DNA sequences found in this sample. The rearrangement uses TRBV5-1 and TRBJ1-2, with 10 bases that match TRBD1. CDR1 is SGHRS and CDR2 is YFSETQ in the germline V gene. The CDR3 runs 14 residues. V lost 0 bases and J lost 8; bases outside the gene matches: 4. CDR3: CASSLGQGAGGYTF. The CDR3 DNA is TGCGCCAGCAGCTTGGGACAGGGGGCCGGAGGCTACACCTTC.

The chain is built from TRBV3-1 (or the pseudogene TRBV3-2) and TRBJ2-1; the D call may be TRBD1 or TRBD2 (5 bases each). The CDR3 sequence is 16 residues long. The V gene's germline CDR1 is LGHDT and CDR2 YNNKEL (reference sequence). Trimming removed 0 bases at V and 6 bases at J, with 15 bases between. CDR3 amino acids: CASSQERGKYGNEQFF. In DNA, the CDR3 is TGTGCCAGCAGCCAAGAGAGGGGCAAATATGGCAATGAGCAGTTCTTC.